Below, 23 T cell receptor beta chains from the same sample are listed, as sequenced in a study of ipilimumab plus nivolumab after autologous stem cell transplantation (dated by TCRdb to the early 2020s). Receptor amplification or capture employed the immunoSEQ multiplex PCR assay. TCRdb took this table from immuneACCESS and kept in-frame rearrangements with V and J called. Such tables lack part of the clones; where checked against another copy, unresolved V genes explain under half of the gap, and the rest is unexplained. A total of roughly 86,000 clones appear in this sample, about 83% of them only once. The top ten hold approximately 2.2% of the sample. Sequencing was performed on PBMCs, taken in a trial of ipilimumab plus nivolumab as post-transplant consolidation. Receptors originate from a male donor with diffuse large B-cell lymphoma.

CDR3 coding DNA: TGTGCCAGCAGTTACTCAGTTAATTCACCCCTCCACTTT. It codes for CASSYSVNSPLHF. The V and J genes are TRBV6-5 and TRBJ1-6; D not certain. CDR1 and CDR2 (germline): MNHEY, SVGAGI. CDR3 length equals 13 residues. Trimming took off 0 bases at V and 6 bases at J, with 3 bases between the two ends.

CDR3 in DNA: TGTGCCAGCAGCTCAACAGGGAGGGGAAACACCATATATTTT. Translated: CASSSTGRGNTIYF. The gene calls are TRBV11-2 and TRBJ1-3; D is perhaps TRBD1 (6 bases). CDR3 size: 14 residues. V lost 4 bases, J lost 4 bases, and 11 bases lay in between. From germline, CDR1 is SGHAT and CDR2 FQNNGV.

There are a few counts of this clone. CDR3: CASSLKPRGQSTDTQYF. CDR3 nucleotide sequence: TGTGCCAGCAGCCTCAAGCCGCGGGGGCAGAGCACAGATACGCAGTATTTT. The gene calls are TRBV7-9 and TRBJ2-3, with D possibly matching TRBD2 (7 bases). Trimming shortened V by 5 bases and J by 0 bases, and 18 bases separated the two germline ends. From germline, CDR1 is SEHNR and CDR2 FQNEAQ (reference sequence). The CDR3 length is 17 residues.

V and J are TRBV5-1 and TRBJ2-7; D is tentatively TRBD1 or TRBD2 (5 bases each). The CDR3 has 14 residues. V lost 4 bases and J 1 base, leaving 12 bases between the germline ends. From germline, CDR1 is SGHRS and CDR2 YFSETQ. In nucleotides, the CDR3 is TGCGCCAGCAGCGCCTGGGACGCTTCCTACGAGCAGTACTTC. Its protein is CASSAWDASYEQYF.

This rearrangement joins TRBV7-9 to TRBJ2-1; D might be TRBD2 (5 bases). In germline, CDR1 is SEHNR, CDR2 FQNEAQ (reference sequence). This CDR3 has 17 residues. The V end lost 5 bases, the J end lost 1 base, and 18 bases lay between the germline ends. CDR3: CASSDYPLDSSYNEQFF. The CDR3 DNA is TGTGCCAGCAGCGATTACCCCCTGGACTCTTCCTACAATGAGCAGTTCTTC. The whole variable domain, remainder taken from reference TRBV7-9 and TRBJ2-1, is DTGVSQNPRHKITKRGQNVTFRCDPISEHNRLYWYRQTLGQGPEFLTYFQNEAQLEKSRLLSDRFSAERPKGSFSTLEIQRTEQGDSAMYLCASSDYPLDSSYNEQFFGPGTRLTVL.

The chain has TRBV7-9 and TRBJ2-3; D not certain. The CDR3 covers 14 residues. Germline CDR1 SEHNR, CDR2 FQNEAQ (reference sequence). V lost 6 bases and J lost 3, with 13 bases in between. DNA for the CDR3: TGTGCCAGCAGTCACAGCATCGGAACAGATACGCAGTATTTT. As protein: CASSHSIGTDTQYF.

Comments on this clone: Other DNA sequences in the sample encode the same CDR3. The chain uses TRBV30 and TRBJ1-2; D ambiguous. Trimming stripped 1 base from V and 3 bases from J, with 6 bases between. Germline values: CDR1 GTSNPN, CDR2 SVGIG (reference sequence). CDR3 length equals 12 residues. CDR3 sequence (DNA): TGTGCCTGGAGTGGCGGAGACTATGGCTACACCTTC. Translation gives CAWSGGDYGYTF.

The chain couples TRBV5-1 to TRBJ2-7; unclear D gene. The V gene's germline CDR1 is SGHRS and CDR2 YFSETQ. The V and J ends lost 8 bases and 2 bases respectively, with 11 bases between them. CDR3 length: 12 residues. CDR3 sequence reads: CASKQDPYEQYF. The CDR3 DNA is TGCGCCAGTAAGCAGGACCCCTACGAGCAGTACTTC.

This chain links TRBV11-3 with TRBJ1-2, with D possibly being TRBD1 (6 bases). The CDR3 runs to 15 residues. Trimming pared 5 bases from V and 8 bases from J, leaving 21 bases between. Germline V gene lookup returns CDR1 SGHNT and CDR2 YENEEA. CDR3 nucleotides: TGTGCCAGCAGCCGAAAGGTTGGCGCAGGGGACGGCTACACCTTC. Residues: CASSRKVGAGDGYTF.

J is TRBJ1-1 and V is TRBV5-6, with 12 nucleotides matching TRBD1. The junction had 7 bases not matched to a gene; V was cut back by 4 bases and J by 6 bases. CDR1 is SGHDT, CDR2 YYEEEE, per germline. CDR3 length: 15 amino acids. The CDR3: CASSPGTGGSPEAFF. In DNA form, the CDR3 reads TGTGCCAGCAGCCCTGGGACAGGGGGCTCCCCTGAAGCTTTCTTT.

The chain recombines TRBV5-6 with TRBJ2-7; D perhaps matches TRBD2 (6 bases). This CDR3 is built from 13 residues. V was clipped by 0 bases and J by 3 bases, with 7 bases between them. Germline values: CDR1 SGHDT, CDR2 YYEEEE. CDR3 loop: CASSLGGGYEQYF. In DNA, the CDR3 is TGTGCCAGCAGCTTGGGGGGAGGCTACGAGCAGTACTTC. Filled out from reference TRBV5-6 and TRBJ2-7, the complete variable domain reads DAGVTQSPTHLIKTRGQQVTLRCSPKSGHDTVSWYQQALGQGPQFIFQYYEEEERQRGNFPDRFSGHQFPNYSSELNVNALLLGDSALYLCASSLGGGYEQYFGPGTRLTVT.

This sequence joins TRBV10-2 and TRBJ2-3; D might be TRBD2 (7 bases). V was shortened by 6 bases and J by 7 bases, with 17 bases between the two germline ends. The CDR3 consists of 14 residues. From germline, CDR1 is WSHSY and CDR2 SAAADI. The CDR3 DNA is TGCGCCAGCAGCCACGTGGGGGGGCAGAATACGCAGTATTTT. Translated: CASSHVGGQNTQYF.

V is TRBV7-9 and J is TRBJ1-1; D may be TRBD1 (6 bases). V lost 6 bases and J lost 6, with 17 bases in between. The CDR3 sequence is 14 residues long. CDR1 and CDR2 (germline): SEHNR, FQNEAQ (reference sequence). The CDR3 DNA reads TGTGCCAGCAGACCCCAGGGGATGCGGTCTGAAGCTTTCTTT. It translates to CASRPQGMRSEAFF. Variable domain in full (rest from reference TRBV7-9 and TRBJ1-1): DTGVSQNPRHKITKRGQNVTFRCDPISEHNRLYWYRQTLGQGPEFLTYFQNEAQLEKSRLLSDRFSAERPKGSFSTLEIQRTEQGDSAMYLCASRPQGMRSEAFFGQGTRLTVV.

The chain recombines TRBV27 with TRBJ1-2; TRBD1 is a possible D gene (6 bases). Germline CDR1 is MNHEY and CDR2 is SMNVEV (reference sequence). The length of the CDR3 is 12 residues. The V end lost 8 bases, the J end lost 4 bases, and 11 bases lay between the germline ends. CDR3 region: CASRTGIYGYTF. Written as DNA, the CDR3 is TGTGCCAGCCGAACAGGGATCTATGGCTACACCTTC.

The DNA for the CDR3 is TGTGCCAGCAGCGTAGGTTTCAAGAATACGCAGTATTTT. It specifies CASSVGFKNTQYF. The chain joins TRBV9 to TRBJ2-3, with D unresolved. The CDR3 sequence is 13 residues long. V gave up 0 bases and J gave up 7 bases, with 9 bases separating them. Per the germline V gene, CDR1 is SGDLS and CDR2 is YYNGEE.

The rearrangement uses TRBV5-1 and TRBJ2-1; 10 bases map to TRBD2. V lost 3 bases to trimming and J lost 4 bases; unmatched junction nucleotides: 10. The germline V gene encodes CDR1 SGHRS and CDR2 YFSETQ. There are 17 residues in the CDR3. The CDR3 DNA sequence: TGCGCCAGCAGCTCGGTGAGCGGGGGGGCCGGTTACAATGAGCAGTTCTTC. It is translated as CASSSVSGGAGYNEQFF.

This clone showed up just once. The V and J genes are TRBV21-1 and TRBJ1-3. TRBV21-1 is an annotated pseudogene. The CDR3 totals 15 residues. The CDR3 DNA follows: TGTGCCAGCAGCAGGTCGGGGGGGGACGGAAACACCATATATTTT. The encoded protein is CASSRSGGDGNTIYF.

The CDR3 is CPGSGLPGQETQYF. CDR3 coding DNA: TGTCCTGGGAGCGGATTACCGGGACAAGAGACCCAGTACTTC. The chain couples TRBV22-1 to TRBJ2-5; the table calls TRBD2, which could not be checked here. TRBV22-1 is marked as a pseudogene. The CDR3 has 14 residues.

This clone was counted only a few times. The chain couples TRBV7-2 to TRBJ2-1; TRBD2 matches at 9 bases. CDR3 length: 15 residues. Trimming took 1 base from V and 7 from J; bases not matched to a gene: 5. Germline V gene sequence: CDR1 SGHTA, CDR2 FQGNSA. The CDR3 DNA is TGTGCCAGCAGCTTAGAGGCGGGGGGGAAAAATGAGCAGTTCTTC. Protein: CASSLEAGGKNEQFF.

The sample holds a few counts of this clone. The chain employs TRBV2 and TRBJ1-5, with 8 bases aligning to TRBD1. The V segment lost 4 bases and the J segment 6 bases; nucleotides outside the gene matches: 5. This CDR3 contains 14 residues. Germline V lookup: CDR1 SNHLY, CDR2 FYNNEI. The CDR3 nucleotides read TGTGCCAGCAGTGTAGGGCAGGGGGCTCAGCCCCAGCATTTT. Translating gives CASSVGQGAQPQHF.

In its sample, this clone was seen a few times. This chain joins TRBV6-1 and TRBJ1-1; D is unclear. With 2 bases removed from V and 7 bases from J, the gap between germline ends came to 5 bases. This CDR3 region has 11 residues. CDR1 MNHNS and CDR2 SASEGT come from the germline V gene. This CDR3 reads CASSENREAFF. The CDR3 bases are TGTGCCAGCAGTGAAAACCGTGAAGCTTTCTTT.

The chain uses TRBV5-1 and TRBJ2-5; the D gene could be TRBD1 or TRBD2 (6 bases each). V gave up 1 base and J gave up 5 bases, with 12 bases separating them. CDR1 and CDR2 (germline): SGHRS, YFSETQ. This CDR3 has 14 amino acids. CDR3 sequence: CASSLSRGEETQYF. The CDR3 bases are TGCGCCAGCAGCTTGTCGAGGGGGGAGGAGACCCAGTACTTC.

The chain combines TRBV6-1 with TRBJ1-1, with no clear D. This CDR3 is 15 amino acids long. Germline lookup yields CDR1 MNHNS and CDR2 SASEGT. Trimming cost V 5 bases and J 6 bases, with 19 bases left between them. The CDR3 loop reads CASSMDGRSGAEAFF. CDR3 nucleotide sequence: TGTGCCAGCAGTATGGACGGTCGGTCCGGGGCTGAAGCTTTCTTT.